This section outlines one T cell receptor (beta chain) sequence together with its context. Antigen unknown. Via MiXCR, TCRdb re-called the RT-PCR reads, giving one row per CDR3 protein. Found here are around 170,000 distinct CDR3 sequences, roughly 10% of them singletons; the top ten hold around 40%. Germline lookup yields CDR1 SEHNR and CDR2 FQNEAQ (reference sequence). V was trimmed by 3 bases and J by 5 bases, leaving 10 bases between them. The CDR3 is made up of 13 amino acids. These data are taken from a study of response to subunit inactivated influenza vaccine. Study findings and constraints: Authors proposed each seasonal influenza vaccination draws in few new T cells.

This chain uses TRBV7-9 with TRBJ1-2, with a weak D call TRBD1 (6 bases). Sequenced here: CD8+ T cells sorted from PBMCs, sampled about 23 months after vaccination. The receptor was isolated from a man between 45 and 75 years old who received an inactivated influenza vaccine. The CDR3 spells CASSLDSLYGYTF. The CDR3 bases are TGTGCCAGCAGCTTGGACAGTCTGTATGGCTACACCTTC.